Each of the 25 T cell receptor beta chains below was sequenced from the same sample in a study of blood T cell repertoires in COVID-19. Only in-frame clones appear in the TCRdb table, and some are missing; sequencing was by immunoSEQ multiplex PCR. The data hold around 220,000 clones, with around 90% observed a single time. Sequencing was carried out using PBMCs or T cells enriched from blood (not recorded which). The origin of the receptors is a man under 40 who had been exposed to COVID-19.

This chain uses TRBV19 with TRBJ1-6, with 8 bases aligning to TRBD1. The germline V gene has CDR1 LNHDA and CDR2 SQIVND (reference sequence). This CDR3 has 16 residues. V dropped 3 bases and J dropped 7; count of bases not matched to a gene: 8. As DNA, the CDR3 is TGTGCCAGTAGTATCCAGGGGGCGCTTTTGAATTCACCCCTCCACTTT. It translates to CASSIQGALLNSPLHF.

The chain uses TRBV14 and TRBJ2-4; D remains ambiguous. V lost 4 bases and J 2 bases, leaving 9 bases between the germline ends. Germline-derived CDR1 and CDR2 are SGHDN and FVKESK. The CDR3 is 14 amino acids. The CDR3 DNA reads TGTGCCAGCAGCCGTTACGGTTCCAAAAACATTCAGTACTTC. It yields the protein CASSRYGSKNIQYF.

In this sample, this clone turned up once. V is TRBV7-8 and J is TRBJ2-3; 10 bases fit TRBD2. The CDR3 consists of 16 residues. Trimming at V came to 2 bases and at J to 3 bases, leaving 5 bases not matched to a gene. Germline lookup yields CDR1 SGHVS and CDR2 FQNEAQ. In DNA, the CDR3 is TGTGCCAGCAGCTTAACAGGACTAGCGGAAACAGATACGCAGTATTTT. Encoded protein: CASSLTGLAETDTQYF.

The rearrangement links TRBV3-1 (or the pseudogene TRBV3-2) to TRBJ1-3, with D possibly TRBD1 on 5 matching bases. Germline V CDR1 and CDR2: LGHDT, YNNKEL (reference sequence). CDR3 length equals 14 residues. Deletions cut 4 bases from V and 4 bases from J, with 11 bases between. In DNA, the CDR3 is TGTGCCAGCAGCCCCCCGGGGGGAGGAAACACCATATATTTT. Its protein is CASSPPGGGNTIYF.

The rearrangement joins TRBV6-5 to TRBJ1-6, with D unresolved. The CDR3 extends over 14 amino acids. Germline V lookup: CDR1 MNHEY, CDR2 SVGAGI. V shed 7 bases and J shed 6 bases, with 13 bases lying between them. The CDR3 coding sequence is TGTGCCAGCACTCCTAGCTCGGGTAATTCACCCCTCCACTTT. This encodes CASTPSSGNSPLHF.

This clone was recorded only once. The rearrangement uses TRBV7-9 and TRBJ2-5; tentative D call: TRBD1 (6 bases). The CDR3 totals 13 residues. Germline V gives CDR1 SEHNR, CDR2 FQNEAQ (reference sequence). V lost 5 bases and J lost 3, with 10 bases in between. CDR3 sequence reads: CASSPPGEETQYF. Here the CDR3 DNA reads TGTGCCAGCAGCCCACCAGGGGAAGAGACCCAGTACTTC.

The chain carries TRBV6-1 and TRBJ1-2, with D possibly being TRBD1 (5 bases). The CDR3 extends over 14 amino acids. Trimming took 0 bases from V and 7 from J, leaving 12 bases between them. Looked up from germline, CDR1 is MNHNS and CDR2 is SASEGT. CDR3 amino acids: CASSEARQGGGYTF. The CDR3 DNA sequence: TGTGCCAGCAGTGAAGCGCGGCAGGGTGGTGGCTACACCTTC.

This chain connects TRBV2 to TRBJ1-1; D not certain. CDR1 and CDR2 (germline): SNHLY, FYNNEI. The ends were cut back, 2 bases at V and 10 bases at J, with 8 bases in the middle. The CDR3 sequence is 11 residues long. CDR3 in amino acids: CASSELLAAFF. CDR3 in DNA: TGTGCCAGCAGTGAACTTTTGGCAGCTTTCTTT.

The chain couples TRBV5-5 to TRBJ1-5; D not certain. Germline V gene sequence: CDR1 SGHKS, CDR2 YYEKEE (reference sequence). Trimming left V 5 bases short and J 7 bases short, with 16 bases between. The CDR3 loop spans 14 amino acids. The CDR3 protein is CASSPLSEIQPQHF. The CDR3 DNA reads as TGTGCCAGCAGTCCCTTAAGCGAGATCCAGCCCCAGCATTTT.

This sequence joins TRBV6-6 and TRBJ1-1; possibly TRBD1 for D (5 bases). This CDR3 is 17 amino acids long. Trimming took off 5 bases at V and 0 bases at J, with 19 bases between the two ends. CDR1 and CDR2 (germline): MNHNY, SVGAGI (reference sequence). CDR3 DNA: TGTGCCAGCAGTCAACGATGGGGCAGCCTCTTGAACACTGAAGCTTTCTTT. Translated, it gives CASSQRWGSLLNTEAFF.

This rearrangement joins TRBV28 to TRBJ2-2, with 7 bases that match TRBD1. Trimming cost V 6 bases and J 7 bases; bases outside gene matches: 8. CDR3 length equals 14 residues. Germline CDR1 and CDR2: MDHEN and SYDVKM. The CDR3 reads CASRPTGAGGELFF. CDR3 DNA sequence: TGTGCCAGCAGGCCCACAGGGGCGGGCGGGGAGCTGTTTTTT.

The CDR3 DNA is TGTGCCAGCAGTGACCGGGACAGGGGTGAAAAACTGTTTTTT. It encodes CASSDRDRGEKLFF. This chain connects TRBV2 to TRBJ1-4, with 10 bases aligning to TRBD1. Losses at the gene ends were 3 bases for V and 7 bases for J; bases not matched to a gene: 2. Germline V gene sequence: CDR1 SNHLY, CDR2 FYNNEI. The CDR3 is 14 amino acids.

A word on this clone: This specimen includes other DNA sequences encoding the same CDR3. V gene TRBV5-4 combines with J gene TRBJ2-7; 13 nucleotides agree with TRBD2. The CDR3 runs to 15 residues. V gave up 5 bases and J gave up 4 bases; unmatched junction bases: 6. The V gene's germline CDR1 is SGHNT and CDR2 YYREEE (reference sequence). The CDR3 region is CASSLGLAGAYEQYF. Written as DNA, the CDR3 is TGTGCCAGCAGTTTAGGACTAGCGGGGGCTTACGAGCAGTACTTC. Variable domain in full (rest from reference TRBV5-4 and TRBJ2-7): ETGVTQSPTHLIKTRGQQVTLRCSSQSGHNTVSWYQQALGQGPQFIFQYYREEENGRGNFPPRFSGLQFPNYSSELNVNALELDDSALYLCASSLGLAGAYEQYFGPGTRLTVT.

The chain uses TRBV9 and TRBJ2-3; 8 bases map to TRBD2. Germline V gene sequence: CDR1 SGDLS, CDR2 YYNGEE. This CDR3 spans 16 amino acids. V shed 4 bases and J 1 base; nucleotides not matched to a gene: 8. The CDR3 sequence is CASSSQRGWGTDTQYF. The DNA for the CDR3 is TGTGCCAGCAGCTCTCAGCGGGGGTGGGGCACAGATACGCAGTATTTT.

The V call is TRBV13, the J call TRBJ2-5; 9 bases are a match to TRBD2. V was clipped by 5 bases and J by 5 bases; unmatched bases: 9. There are 15 residues in the CDR3. CDR1 and CDR2 (germline): PRHDT, FYEKMQ (reference sequence). The CDR3 bases are TGTGCCAGCAGCCTTGGACTAGCGCGGGTTGAGACCCAGTACTTC. Amino acids: CASSLGLARVETQYF.

The chain has TRBV14 and TRBJ1-4, with D uncertain. The CDR3 contains 12 residues. Trimming took 5 bases from V and 4 from J, leaving 5 bases between them. Germline CDR1 SGHDN, CDR2 FVKESK. The CDR3 region is CASSDNNEKLFF. The CDR3 coding sequence is TGTGCCAGCAGCGACAATAATGAAAAACTGTTTTTT.

The rearrangement uses TRBV5-1 and TRBJ2-7, with 11 bases that match TRBD2. This CDR3 is 15 amino acids long. With V trimmed by 4 bases and J by 4 bases, 7 bases remained unmatched. CDR1 is SGHRS and CDR2 is YFSETQ in the germline V gene. Here the CDR3 reads CASSRTLAGGYEQYF. The DNA of the CDR3 is TGCGCCAGCAGCCGTACCCTAGCGGGGGGTTACGAGCAGTACTTC.

This chain links TRBV27 with TRBJ1-6, with D maybe TRBD1 (5 bases). Germline-derived CDR1 and CDR2 are MNHEY and SMNVEV (reference sequence). The CDR3 has 17 amino acids. The V and J ends lost 2 bases and 2 bases respectively, with 13 bases between them. The CDR3 protein is CASSLGRGDTYNSPLHF. The CDR3 region has the DNA TGTGCCAGCAGTTTAGGTCGGGGGGATACCTATAATTCACCCCTCCACTTT.

The chain combines TRBV5-5 with TRBJ2-2, with D possibly being TRBD1 (5 bases). With 5 bases removed from V and 11 bases from J, the gap between germline ends came to 13 bases. The CDR3 has 12 residues. The germline V gene has CDR1 SGHKS and CDR2 YYEKEE (reference sequence). The CDR3, as DNA: TGTGCCAGCAGGGGGCTGCCTGACGAGCTGTTTTTT. Its protein product is CASRGLPDELFF.

Regarding this clone: The germline gene is not matched at one end of the junction; a read error may be the cause. The gene calls are TRBV3-1 (or the pseudogene TRBV3-2) and TRBJ1-2; D possibly corresponds to TRBD1 (6 bases). CDR3 length: 12 residues. Germline-derived CDR1 and CDR2 are LGHDT and YNNKEL (reference sequence). CDR3 sequence (DNA): TGTGCCAGCAGCGGACCGACCCGGGACATGATATTC. It specifies CASSGPTRDMIF.

The V and J genes are TRBV2 and TRBJ2-5; no definite D call. V was trimmed by 7 bases and J by 1 base, leaving 7 bases between them. CDR1 and CDR2 from the germline V gene are SNHLY and FYNNEI. The CDR3 is 12 amino acids. The CDR3 loop reads CASTEFQETQYF. In nucleotides, the CDR3 is TGTGCCAGCACAGAATTCCAAGAGACCCAGTACTTC.

V is TRBV7-6 and J is TRBJ2-7; D perhaps matches TRBD1 (6 bases). The CDR3 runs 13 residues. Germline V gene lookup returns CDR1 SGHVS and CDR2 FNYEAQ. Trimming stripped 4 bases from V and 5 bases from J, with 12 bases between. The CDR3 here is CASSSTGSHEQYF. The CDR3 coding sequence is TGTGCCAGCAGCTCTACAGGGTCCCACGAGCAGTACTTC. The whole variable domain, remainder taken from reference TRBV7-6 and TRBJ2-7, is GAGVSQSPRYKVTKRGQDVALRCDPISGHVSLYWYRQALGQGPEFLTYFNYEAQQDKSGLPNDRFSAERPEGSISTLTIQRTEQRDSAMYRCASSSTGSHEQYFGPGTRLTVT.

The chain joins TRBV5-5 to TRBJ1-1; perhaps TRBD1 as D (6 bases). The CDR3 consists of 15 residues. V was pared by 1 base and J by 1 base, with 11 bases between. Germline assignment: CDR1 SGHKS and CDR2 YYEKEE (reference sequence). Here the CDR3 DNA reads TGTGCCAGCAGCTTGTCAGGGACACCGAACACTGAAGCTTTCTTT. It yields the protein CASSLSGTPNTEAFF.

The chain couples TRBV3-1 (or the pseudogene TRBV3-2) to TRBJ1-3, with 7 bases fitting TRBD1. Trimming took 5 bases from V and 4 from J; bases not matched to a gene: 11. The CDR3 length is 16 residues. Germline V gene sequence: CDR1 LGHDT, CDR2 YNNKEL (reference sequence). The CDR3 coding sequence is TGTGCCAGCAGCGTTCTGAGGGGGCGCGGAGGAAACACCATATATTTT. Translation gives CASSVLRGRGGNTIYF.

This clone occurred a few times. The rearrangement joins TRBV3-1 (or the pseudogene TRBV3-2) to TRBJ2-7, with TRBD2 as a possible D gene (6 bases). The CDR3 runs to 14 residues. In germline, CDR1 is LGHDT, CDR2 YNNKEL (reference sequence). V lost 4 bases, J lost 1 base, and 11 bases lay in between. The CDR3 coding sequence is TGTGCCAGCAGCCTTCCTAGCGCGTCCTACGAGCAGTACTTC. It specifies CASSLPSASYEQYF.